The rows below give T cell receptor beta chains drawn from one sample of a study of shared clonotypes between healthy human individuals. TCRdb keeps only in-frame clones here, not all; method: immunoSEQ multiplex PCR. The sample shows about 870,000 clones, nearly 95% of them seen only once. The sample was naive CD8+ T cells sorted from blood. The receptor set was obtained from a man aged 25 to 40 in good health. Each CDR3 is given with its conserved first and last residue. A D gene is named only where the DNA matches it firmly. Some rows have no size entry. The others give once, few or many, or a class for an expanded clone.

DNA: TGTGCCTGGGATCTGGGACAGGGGGCTTGGGGCTACACCTTC
CDR3: CAWDLGQGAWGYTF
size: -
D: TRBD1
V: TRBV30
J: TRBJ1-2

DNA: TGTGCCACCAGCGATTTGGACGCGGCCACCTACGAGCAGTACTTC
CDR3: CATSDLDAATYEQYF
size: -
D: -
V: TRBV15
J: TRBJ2-7

DNA: TGTGCCAGCGGAGGGGGTAACTTCTACGAGCAGTACTTC
CDR3: CASGGGNFYEQYF
size: -
D: -
V: TRBV5-6
J: TRBJ2-7

DNA: TGTGCCAGCAGTTTACCTCAGGGGGAAGGATCCTACGAGCAGTACTTC
CDR3: CASSLPQGEGSYEQYF
size: -
D: TRBD1
V: TRBV28
J: TRBJ2-7

DNA: TGTGCCAGCAGTTTATGGGGTAGCGGGAGCTCTGGGGCCAACGTCCTGACTTTC
CDR3: CASSLWGSGSSGANVLTF
size: -
D: TRBD2
V: TRBV27
J: TRBJ2-6

DNA: TGCGCCAGCAGCCAAGAACACTCCTCAAACTACGAGCAGTACTTC
CDR3: CASSQEHSSNYEQYF
size: -
D: -
V: TRBV4-1
J: TRBJ2-7

DNA: TGTGCCAGCAGTCTCTCGGGAGGGTTCGGCTACACCTTC
CDR3: CASSLSGGFGYTF
size: once
D: -
V: TRBV27
J: TRBJ1-2

DNA: TGTGCCAGCAAAATGAACATCGTCCCAGGACTAGCGGGAATAACCGGGGAGCTGTTTTTT
CDR3: CASKMNIVPGLAGITGELFF
size: once
D: TRBD2
V: TRBV2
J: TRBJ2-2

DNA: TGCGCCAGCAGCTTGTTCAAGGGACGTGGATACAATGAGCAGTTCTTC
CDR3: CASSLFKGRGYNEQFF
size: -
D: -
V: TRBV5-1
J: TRBJ2-1

DNA: TGTGCCAGCAGCTTCGGGTTAGGAGCGGATACCTACGAGCAGTACTTC
CDR3: CASSFGLGADTYEQYF
size: -
D: -
V: TRBV5-4
J: TRBJ2-7

DNA: TGTGCCACCTCCCCAGGGATCTCTGGAAACACCATATATTTT
CDR3: CATSPGISGNTIYF
size: -
D: -
V: TRBV19
J: TRBJ1-3

DNA: TGTGCCAGTAGTATAGGGACGGACAGGGGTACAGATACGCAGTATTTT
CDR3: CASSIGTDRGTDTQYF
size: -
D: TRBD1
V: TRBV19
J: TRBJ2-3

DNA: TGTGCCAGCAGTGACTCCAGGAGCGGGAGGATTGATGAGCAGTTCTTC
CDR3: CASSDSRSGRIDEQFF
size: -
D: TRBD2
V: TRBV6-4
J: TRBJ2-1

DNA: TGTGCCAGCAGCTCAGATTCCCTAGTGACCCTCTCCGAGCAGTACTTC
CDR3: CASSSDSLVTLSEQYF
size: -
D: -
V: TRBV7-2
J: TRBJ2-7

DNA: TGTGCCAGCAGCGCCCGGGACTTAACCGAGCAGTTCTTC
CDR3: CASSARDLTEQFF
size: -
D: -
V: TRBV7-9
J: TRBJ2-1

DNA: TGTGCCAGCAGCTTGGCCGGGACAGTGAACACTGAAGCTTTCTTT
CDR3: CASSLAGTVNTEAFF
size: -
D: TRBD1
V: TRBV5-5
J: TRBJ1-1

DNA: TGTGCCAGCAGTCGACAGGGCGACGACCCCTACGAGCAGTACTTC
CDR3: CASSRQGDDPYEQYF
size: -
D: TRBD1
V: TRBV6-5
J: TRBJ2-7

DNA: TGCGCCAGCAGCCCCACGGGGCATGAGCAGTTCTTC
CDR3: CASSPTGHEQFF
size: -
D: -
V: TRBV4-1
J: TRBJ2-1

DNA: TGTGCCACCTCGGATGGACCTTTCGGTGAGCAGTTCTTC
CDR3: CATSDGPFGEQFF
size: -
D: -
V: TRBV6-5
J: TRBJ2-1

DNA: TGTGCCAGCAGTTCACTAGCGGGAGCCCATGAGCAGTTCTTC
CDR3: CASSSLAGAHEQFF
size: -
D: TRBD2
V: TRBV27
J: TRBJ2-1

DNA: TGTGCCAGCAGCCGATCACAGAGCTCCTACAATGAGCAGTTCTTC
CDR3: CASSRSQSSYNEQFF
size: -
D: -
V: TRBV11-3
J: TRBJ2-1

DNA: TGTGCCAGCAGTTTTAAACCCAGCTCCTACAATGAGCAGTTCTTC
CDR3: CASSFKPSSYNEQFF
size: -
D: -
V: TRBV28
J: TRBJ2-1

DNA: TGTGCCAGCACTTCTGGGACTAGCGGGAGGGCCTCCTACGAGCAGTACTTC
CDR3: CASTSGTSGRASYEQYF
size: -
D: TRBD2
V: TRBV27
J: TRBJ2-7

DNA: TGTGCCAGCAGCCCCGGGAACTCCTACGAGCAGTACTTC
CDR3: CASSPGNSYEQYF
size: few
D: -
V: TRBV11-2
J: TRBJ2-7

DNA: TGTGCCAGTACAAATCCGGTAGACGACAATGAGCAGTTCTTC
CDR3: CASTNPVDDNEQFF
size: -
D: -
V: TRBV5-5
J: TRBJ2-1

DNA: TGTGCCAGCAGCCCCTGGAGACTAGCGGGGGAAAGCTCCTACAATGAGCAGTTCTTC
CDR3: CASSPWRLAGESSYNEQFF
size: -
D: TRBD2
V: TRBV7-9
J: TRBJ2-1

DNA: TGTGCCAGCAGTTACTCAGGGGACGATGGCTACACCTTC
CDR3: CASSYSGDDGYTF
size: -
D: -
V: TRBV6-5
J: TRBJ1-2

DNA: TGTGCCACCAGCAGGGACAGGGGGCCGGGTAGCAATCAGCCCCAGCATTTT
CDR3: CATSRDRGPGSNQPQHF
size: once
D: TRBD1
V: TRBV15
J: TRBJ1-5

DNA: TGCGCCAGCAGCCAATTAACAACGAACACTGAAGCTTTCTTT
CDR3: CASSQLTTNTEAFF
size: -
D: -
V: TRBV4-1
J: TRBJ1-1

DNA: TGTGCCAGCAGTGAAGGGGGAGGGGTCTACGAGCAGTACTTC
CDR3: CASSEGGGVYEQYF
size: -
D: TRBD2
V: TRBV2
J: TRBJ2-7

DNA: TGCAGCGTTGAAGAGACAGCGGGAGACGAGCAGTACTTC
CDR3: CSVEETAGDEQYF
size: -
D: TRBD2
V: TRBV29-1
J: TRBJ2-7

DNA: TGTGCCAGCAGTTTGGGGTTGGGCACTGAAGCTTTCTTT
CDR3: CASSLGLGTEAFF
size: -
D: -
V: TRBV27
J: TRBJ1-1

DNA: TGTGCCTGCGATCTAGCGGGAGCTGGCGAGCAGTACTTC
CDR3: CACDLAGAGEQYF
size: few
D: TRBD2
V: TRBV30
J: TRBJ2-7

DNA: TGCGCCAGCAGTAAGACCGGGACTAGCGCATACAATGAGCAGTTCTTC
CDR3: CASSKTGTSAYNEQFF
size: once
D: TRBD2
V: TRBV5-1
J: TRBJ2-1

DNA: TGTGCCAGCAGAGGGACAAGACAGGGGGCGACAGATACGCAGTATTTT
CDR3: CASRGTRQGATDTQYF
size: once
D: TRBD1
V: TRBV28
J: TRBJ2-3

DNA: TGTGCCAGCAGCCATAGCGGGAAAATCTACAATGAGCAGTTCTTC
CDR3: CASSHSGKIYNEQFF
size: -
D: TRBD2
V: TRBV11-2
J: TRBJ2-1

DNA: TGTGCCAGCAGGTGGACTGCGGGACCCTACGAGCAGTACTTC
CDR3: CASRWTAGPYEQYF
size: few
D: -
V: TRBV28
J: TRBJ2-7

DNA: TGTGCCAGTAGTTCGGGAGTCGGCGACTACGAGCAGTACTTC
CDR3: CASSSGVGDYEQYF
size: -
D: -
V: TRBV19
J: TRBJ2-7

DNA: TGTGCCACCTCTAGCGGGAGTTCCTACAATGAGCAGTTCTTC
CDR3: CATSSGSSYNEQFF
size: -
D: TRBD2
V: TRBV19
J: TRBJ2-1

DNA: TGTGCCAGCACCCCGGGGGGGACAGGGAATCAGCCCCAGCATTTT
CDR3: CASTPGGTGNQPQHF
size: -
D: TRBD1
V: TRBV7-9
J: TRBJ1-5

DNA: TGTGCCAGCAGCTTTGGATCGACCTACGAGCAGTACTTC
CDR3: CASSFGSTYEQYF
size: -
D: -
V: TRBV5-6
J: TRBJ2-7

DNA: TGTGCCAGCAGTGAACGGGGGGGAGGCAATCAGCCCCAGCATTTT
CDR3: CASSERGGGNQPQHF
size: -
D: -
V: TRBV6-1
J: TRBJ1-5

DNA: TGTGCCAGCAGCCAAGATCAGCGGGCTTTTGTTGATGAAAATGAGCAGTTCTTC
CDR3: CASSQDQRAFVDENEQFF
size: -
D: -
V: TRBV7-2
J: TRBJ2-1

DNA: TGTGCCAGCAGTTCAACGGTGGAGACTGAAGCTTTCTTT
CDR3: CASSSTVETEAFF
size: -
D: -
V: TRBV6-5
J: TRBJ1-1

DNA: TGCGCCAGCAGCCAGTTGGCTACCGACCGGCAGGGAACTAATGAAAAACTGTTTTTT
CDR3: CASSQLATDRQGTNEKLFF
size: -
D: -
V: TRBV5-1
J: TRBJ1-4

DNA: TGTGCCAGCAGCTTAGGGTGGCTAGCGGGATCCTCCTGGGAAGAGACCCAGTACTTC
CDR3: CASSLGWLAGSSWEETQYF
size: -
D: TRBD2
V: TRBV11-2
J: TRBJ2-5

DNA: TGCGCCAGCAGTATCGACCCCCGGGACAGTTACAATGAGCAGTTCTTC
CDR3: CASSIDPRDSYNEQFF
size: -
D: TRBD1
V: TRBV5-1
J: TRBJ2-1

DNA: TGCGCCAGCACTGAACAGGGGGCAGGGTACGAGCAGTACTTC
CDR3: CASTEQGAGYEQYF
size: -
D: TRBD1
V: TRBV5-1
J: TRBJ2-7

DNA: TGTGCCAGCAGTGAAATGGGACAGGGCTACTACGAGCAGTACTTC
CDR3: CASSEMGQGYYEQYF
size: -
D: TRBD1
V: TRBV2
J: TRBJ2-7

DNA: TGTGCCACCAGCGGGTACAATGAGCAGTTCTTC
CDR3: CATSGYNEQFF
size: -
D: -
V: TRBV15
J: TRBJ2-1

DNA: TGTGCCATCAGTGAGCCAGCTAGCGGCTTATACGAGCAGTACTTC
CDR3: CAISEPASGLYEQYF
size: -
D: TRBD2
V: TRBV10-3
J: TRBJ2-7